These 9 T cell receptor beta chains share one sample of origin, sequenced in a study of post-analysis software for immune sequencing data. General study findings and limits: Patients used about 5 TRBV segments, including TRBV5-6, TRBV5-1 and TRBV20-1, more often than controls.

The authors incorporated unique molecular identifiers into the TCR beta cDNA libraries. In TCRdb, the PCR reads were re-called with MiXCR into one record per CDR3 protein. The repertoire includes 150,000 to 200,000 distinct CDR3 sequences, approximately 31% of them detected once, and around 1.5% sits in the top ten. These receptors' targets are unknown. Material: blood. The receptors were sampled from a girl aged 5 to 17 with multiple sclerosis.

The chain is built from TRBV9 and TRBJ2-4, with a tentative D call TRBD2 (5 bases). Germline CDR1 is SGDLS and CDR2 is YYNGEE. Trimming cost V 7 bases and J 0 bases, with 11 bases left between them. The CDR3 extends over 14 amino acids. The DNA of the CDR3 is TGTGCCAGCGGGTCAGGACTAGCCAAAAACATTCAGTACTTC. Translation: CASGSGLAKNIQYF. The whole variable domain, filled in from reference TRBV9 and TRBJ2-4, reads DSGVTQTPKHLITATGQRVTLRCSPRSGDLSVYWYQQSLDQGLQFLIQYYNGEERAKGNILERFSAQQFPDLHSELNLSSLELGDSALYFCASGSGLAKNIQYFGAGTRLSVL.

The rearrangement uses TRBV13 and TRBJ2-5; 7 nucleotides match TRBD2. The CDR3 is 14 residues long. V trimming: 3 bases; J trimming: 5 bases; junction bases outside the gene matches: 6. Germline V gives CDR1 PRHDT, CDR2 FYEKMQ (reference sequence). The CDR3 spells CASSFAGEWETQYF. CDR3 coding DNA: TGTGCCAGCAGCTTTGCGGGAGAATGGGAGACCCAGTACTTC.

At least ten counts were recorded for this clonotype. The V call is TRBV7-2, the J call TRBJ2-3, with 7 nucleotides matching TRBD2. In germline, CDR1 is SGHTA, CDR2 FQGNSA. This CDR3 is built from 14 residues. V shed 5 bases, J shed 0 bases, and the junction held 2 bases outside the gene matches. CDR3 sequence reads: CASSETSSTDTQYF. CDR3 DNA: TGTGCCAGCAGCGAGACTAGCAGCACAGATACGCAGTATTTT.

This clonotype showed up many times. V is TRBV9 and J is TRBJ2-1; D assignment may be TRBD1 or TRBD2 (5 bases each). The CDR3 totals 16 residues. Germline CDR1 reads SGDLS; CDR2 reads YYNGEE. Trimming pared 0 bases from V and 6 bases from J, leaving 16 bases between. DNA for the CDR3: TGTGCCAGCAGCGTAGAAAGGGAGAAGGGGTCCAATGAGCAGTTCTTC. Its protein is CASSVEREKGSNEQFF.

On this clonotype: A read error may be the cause here, since a much bigger clone is one base away. The chain combines TRBV11-2 with TRBJ2-1; 9 bases are a match to TRBD2. CDR1 is SGHAT, CDR2 FQNNGV, per germline. V lost 5 bases to trimming and J lost 10 bases; unmatched junction nucleotides: 21. The CDR3 is 18 amino acids. The CDR3 nucleotides read TGTGCCAGCAGCCCGCGGGGGGGACTGACAATGGGTGGTGGCGAGCAGTTCTTC. This encodes CASSPRGGLTMGGGEQFF.

This clonotype was observed once. This may come from a read error, since a much larger clone is one base off. The chain uses TRBV5-1 and TRBJ2-1; D is tentatively TRBD1 or TRBD2 (5 bases each). The J call may not be correct, given that the DNA end is closer to TRBJ2-7. The CDR3 loop spans 14 amino acids. Germline lookup yields CDR1 SGHRS and CDR2 YFSETQ. In DNA form, the CDR3 reads TGCGCCAGCAGTCTAGGGGAGCTCTACAATGAGCAGTACTTC. This encodes CASSLGELYNEQYF.

This clonotype was observed at least ten times. V is TRBV3-1 and J is TRBJ2-1; tentative D call: TRBD2 (6 bases). Trimming shortened V by 0 bases and J by 10 bases, and 13 bases separated the two germline ends. The CDR3 has 14 amino acids. The germline CDR1 and CDR2 sequences are LGHDT and YNNKEL (reference sequence). The CDR3 nucleotides are TGTGCCAGCAGCCAAGAAGTAGCGGTCGGGGAGCAGTTCTTC. It codes for CASSQEVAVGEQFF.

This clonotype was counted at least ten times. This sequence joins TRBV25-1 and TRBJ2-7, with TRBD1 matching over 12 bases. Germline CDR1 MGHDK, CDR2 SYGVNS. V was pared by 6 bases and J by 6 bases, with 9 bases of the junction left unmatched. This CDR3 comprises 15 residues. The CDR3 loop reads CASSASGTGGSEQYF. The CDR3 coding sequence is TGTGCCAGCAGCGCTTCCGGGACAGGGGGCAGCGAGCAGTACTTC.

There are a few counts of this clonotype. This chain joins TRBV11-2 and TRBJ2-1; 11 bases fit TRBD2. Germline assignment: CDR1 SGHAT and CDR2 FQNNGV. V shed 3 bases and J 2 bases; nucleotides not matched to a gene: 3. This CDR3 has 16 residues. CDR3 DNA sequence: TGTGCCAGCAGCTTTTTAGCGGGAGGGCCCTACAATGAGCAGTTCTTC. Translation: CASSFLAGGPYNEQFF.